These 21 T cell receptor beta chains were sequenced from one sample in a study of neurological immune-mediated disorders. Regarding time point: longitudinal time-point 3. TCRdb re-called the 5' RACE reads through MiXCR, storing one row per CDR3 protein. The sample records approximately 89,000 distinct CDR3 sequences, 3.5% to 4.5% being singletons. The specimen was PBMCs. These receptors were taken from a woman aged 55-70 years with multiple sclerosis.

This clonotype was detected many times. The J gene is TRBJ1-4, the V gene TRBV29-1, with D perhaps matching TRBD1 (6 bases). This CDR3 spans 12 amino acids. The germline V gene has CDR1 SQVTM and CDR2 ANQGSEA. V lost 7 bases, J lost 5 bases, and 11 bases lay in between. This CDR3 is CSGGALNEKLFF. The CDR3 coding sequence is TGCAGCGGGGGGGCTCTGAATGAAAAACTGTTTTTT.

This clonotype was found many times. The genes are TRBV5-1 and TRBJ2-3; D is perhaps TRBD1 (5 bases). The CDR3 covers 14 residues. V was cut by 0 bases and J by 6 bases, with 11 bases left in between. The germline V gene encodes CDR1 SGHRS and CDR2 YFSETQ. The CDR3 region has the DNA TGCGCCAGCAGCTTGGTTCAGGGCGGTGATACGCAGTATTTT. As protein: CASSLVQGGDTQYF.

This clonotype was seen ten or more times. A read error may account for a junction end that differs from germline. The chain couples TRBV7-7 to TRBJ2-5, with 10 bases identical to TRBD2. Germline loops: CDR1 SSHAT, CDR2 FNYEAQ (reference sequence). The CDR3 covers 15 residues. The CDR3 spells CASSPSGGQMETQYF. The CDR3 nucleotides read TGTGCTAGCAGCCCTAGCGGGGGACAAATGGAGACCCAGTACTTC.

This clonotype showed up many times. CDR3 sequence reads: CASSEDTLYEQYF. The CDR3 DNA follows: TGTGCCAGCAGCGAAGATACCCTGTACGAGCAGTACTTC. V gene TRBV7-8 combines with J gene TRBJ2-7; unclear D gene. The germline V gene encodes CDR1 SGHVS and CDR2 FQNEAQ. The CDR3 runs to 13 residues. Trimming pared 5 bases from V and 4 bases from J, leaving 12 bases between.

There are many counts of this clonotype. The rearrangement joins TRBV27 to TRBJ1-2; 8 bases align to TRBD1. Trimming removed 8 bases from V and 1 base from J; junction bases left unmatched: 6. The germline V gene has CDR1 MNHEY and CDR2 SMNVEV (reference sequence). The CDR3 is 14 residues long. In DNA, the CDR3 is TGTGCCAGCGGCAGGGGGCAGATTAACTATGGCTACACCTTC. This gives the protein CASGRGQINYGYTF.

This clonotype was detected many times. The chain carries TRBV20-1 and TRBJ2-2, with 8 bases fitting TRBD2. V shed 1 base and J 1 base; nucleotides not matched to a gene: 8. Per the germline V gene, CDR1 is DFQATT and CDR2 is SNEGSKA (reference sequence). The CDR3 consists of 17 residues. CDR3 DNA: TGCAGTGCTAGAGTAAAACTTACTAGCGGGAACACCGGGGAGCTGTTTTTT. It translates to CSARVKLTSGNTGELFF.

This clonotype was seen ten or more times. The V and J genes are TRBV28 and TRBJ2-3, with 10 bases matching TRBD2. Germline CDR1 MDHEN, CDR2 SYDVKM. This CDR3 region has 16 residues. With 7 bases clipped from V and 0 bases from J, the junction kept 7 bases outside the gene matches. For the CDR3, the DNA is TGTGCCAGCACCGCAACACTAGCGGGGAGCACAGATACGCAGTATTTT. As protein: CASTATLAGSTDTQYF.

This clonotype occurred many times. The V gene is TRBV7-2, the J gene TRBJ1-5; a possible D gene is TRBD1 (5 bases). The CDR3 contains 16 residues. V was clipped by 1 base and J by 1 base, with 11 bases between them. CDR1 SGHTA and CDR2 FQGNSA come from the germline V gene. The CDR3 sequence is CASSLVGAGSNQPQHF. CDR3 sequence (DNA): TGTGCCAGCAGCTTAGTAGGGGCCGGGAGCAATCAGCCCCAGCATTTT.

This clonotype was picked up many times. The chain joins TRBV12-3 or TRBV12-4 to TRBJ2-3, with D uncertain. Trimming cost V 7 bases and J 6 bases, with 17 bases left between them. The CDR3 covers 14 residues. Here the CDR3 DNA reads TGTGCCAGCACCCCTAGTCTGCAATCGGATACGCAGTATTTT. As protein: CASTPSLQSDTQYF.

This clonotype showed up many times. The chain combines TRBV3-1 with TRBJ1-1; no firm D call. Germline CDR1 and CDR2: LGHDT and YNNKEL (reference sequence). The CDR3 totals 13 residues. Trimming shortened V by 0 bases and J by 10 bases, and 12 bases separated the two germline ends. CDR3 nucleotides: TGTGCCAGCAGCCAAGATATTGGACGGCGAGCTTTCTTT. Its protein product is CASSQDIGRRAFF. Complete variable domain (other parts from reference TRBV3-1 and TRBJ1-1): DTAVSQTPKYLVTQMGNDKSIKCEQNLGHDTMYWYKQDSKKFLKIMFSYNNKELIINETVPNRFSPKSPDKAHLNLHINSLELGDSAVYFCASSQDIGRRAFFGQGTRLTVV.

V gene TRBV5-5 combines with J gene TRBJ2-7; 10 bases agree with TRBD1. This CDR3 region has 15 residues. Per the germline V gene, CDR1 is SGHKS and CDR2 is YYEKEE (reference sequence). J lost 2 bases, V lost 4 bases, and 6 bases had no gene match. This CDR3 is CASSPGGTGAYEQYF. The CDR3 nucleotides are TGTGCCAGCAGCCCTGGGGGGACAGGGGCCTACGAGCAGTACTTC. The variable domain in full, completed from reference TRBV5-5 and TRBJ2-7, reads DAGVTQSPTHLIKTRGQQVTLRCSPISGHKSVSWYQQVLGQGPQFIFQYYEKEERGRGNFPDRFSARQFPNYSSELNVNALLLGDSALYLCASSPGGTGAYEQYFGPGTRLTVT.

This clonotype was observed many times. The chain uses TRBV25-1 and TRBJ1-6; D is uncertain. CDR1 is MGHDK and CDR2 is SYGVNS in the germline V gene. This CDR3 spans 15 amino acids. Trimming removed 3 bases from V and 7 bases from J, with 13 bases in between. CDR3 coding DNA: TGTGCCAGCAGTGAGGAGGGCAGGAAAAATTCACCCCTCCACTTT. It specifies CASSEEGRKNSPLHF.

This clonotype was counted ten times or more. The chain joins TRBV7-2 to TRBJ2-3; 7 bases map to TRBD1. The CDR3 covers 16 residues. The V gene end was trimmed by 5 bases and the J gene end by 6 bases; junction bases not matched to a gene: 14. Germline CDR1 SGHTA, CDR2 FQGNSA. The CDR3 nucleotides read TGTGCCAGCAGCCTGCAACAGGGGCGTTTAATCGATACGCAGTATTTT. Translation: CASSLQQGRLIDTQYF.

This clonotype was recorded at least ten times. The chain uses TRBV5-1 and TRBJ2-1; D is uncertain. CDR3 size: 15 residues. Per germline, CDR1 SGHRS and CDR2 YFSETQ. V was clipped by 2 bases and J by 0 bases, with 9 bases between them. Here the CDR3 DNA reads TGCGCCAGCAGCTTAACCACCAGCTCCTACAATGAGCAGTTCTTC. Protein product: CASSLTTSSYNEQFF.

This clonotype was seen repeatedly, ten times or more. The chain employs TRBV5-1 and TRBJ2-3; 9 nucleotides line up with TRBD2. V gave up 4 bases and J gave up 6 bases; unmatched junction bases: 9. Germline-derived CDR1 and CDR2 are SGHRS and YFSETQ. CDR3 length: 15 amino acids. The DNA for the CDR3 is TGCGCCAGCAGCATTCTGGGGACTAGCTCCGATACGCAGTATTTT. Its translation: CASSILGTSSDTQYF.

V is TRBV4-1 and J is TRBJ2-7; D call uncertain. Germline loops: CDR1 MGHRA, CDR2 YSYEKL. V was shortened by 4 bases and J by 3 bases, with 10 bases between the two germline ends. The CDR3 length is 13 residues. The CDR3 here is CASSPPDNYEQYF. As DNA, the CDR3 is TGCGCCAGCAGCCCCCCAGATAACTACGAGCAGTACTTC.

This clonotype came up many times. The V gene is TRBV10-1, the J gene TRBJ2-5; no firm D call. Germline V CDR1 and CDR2: WNHNN, SYGVQD (reference sequence). Trimming removed 0 bases from V and 3 bases from J, with 8 bases in between. The CDR3 runs to 14 residues. Written as DNA, the CDR3 is TGCGCCAGCAGTGAGTCTGGCAGAGAAGAGACCCAGTACTTC. Residues: CASSESGREETQYF.

This clonotype was counted at least ten times. The V call is TRBV27, the J call TRBJ2-1, with TRBD2 matching 10 bases. The CDR3 sequence is 14 residues long. In germline, CDR1 is MNHEY, CDR2 SMNVEV (reference sequence). The ends lost 6 bases at V and 4 bases at J; junction bases unmatched: 3. The CDR3 DNA sequence: TGTGCCAGCAGCAGCGGGGGGGAATACAATGAGCAGTTCTTC. This translates into CASSSGGEYNEQFF.

The sample holds many counts of this clonotype. The V and J genes are TRBV20-1 and TRBJ1-2; TRBD1 agrees at 9 bases. CDR3 length: 13 residues. CDR1 is DFQATT, CDR2 SNEGSKA, per germline (reference sequence). The junction had 1 base not matched to a gene; V was cut back by 2 bases and J by 3 bases. The CDR3 bases are TGCAGTGCTAGAACAGGGGGCGACTATGGCTACACCTTC. Amino acid sequence: CSARTGGDYGYTF.

This clonotype was recorded many times. This chain uses TRBV20-1 with TRBJ2-5; D remains unclear. The CDR3 runs to 14 residues. The germline V gene encodes CDR1 DFQATT and CDR2 SNEGSKA (reference sequence). The germline V and J ends were trimmed by 3 bases and 1 base, with 12 bases remaining between them. The CDR3 loop reads CSASVFVGQETQYF. The CDR3 DNA sequence: TGCAGTGCTAGCGTGTTTGTGGGCCAAGAGACCCAGTACTTC.

This clonotype appeared many times. The chain employs TRBV7-8 and TRBJ2-3; the D gene is possibly TRBD1 (5 bases). Per the germline V gene, CDR1 is SGHVS and CDR2 is FQNEAQ. This CDR3 spans 16 amino acids. Trimming removed 5 bases from V and 2 bases from J, with 17 bases in between. DNA of the CDR3: TGTGCCAGCAGCCCCGACTTAGGGGTGCACACAGATACGCAGTATTTT. As protein: CASSPDLGVHTDTQYF.